This TCR beta chain was sequenced in a study of blood T cells in healthy people across ages. Whole-study results and caveats: More naive CD4+ cells and higher diversity marked long-lived donors relative to aged donors. Estimates of total diversity, which came from one million sequenced T cells, were considered to be underestimates.

The V end lost 0 bases, the J end lost 4 bases, and 11 bases lay between the germline ends. CDR1 DFQATT and CDR2 SNEGSKA come from the germline V gene (reference sequence). This CDR3 region has 14 residues. This clonotype was observed a few times. What it binds is unknown. The use of a sample-barcoded 5' primer and a J-beta primer mix characterized a second PCR of roughly 6 to 11 cycles. A template-switch adaptor that had 12 random nucleotides put a tag on each cDNA molecule. Any given sample supplied a minimum of 2.5 million CDR3-containing paired-end reads. Each CDR3 protein gets one entry after TCRdb re-called the 5' RACE reads with MiXCR. The sample lists 1.5 million to 1.8 million distinct CDR3 sequences; approximately 43% were seen once.

This receptor was taken from a woman under 30 in good health. The rearrangement uses TRBV20-1 and TRBJ2-3, with D possibly being TRBD2 (5 bases). The sample comprised blood. The DNA of the CDR3 is TGCAGTGCTAGAGATCCGGGGTTCGCAGATACGCAGTATTTT. This encodes CSARDPGFADTQYF.